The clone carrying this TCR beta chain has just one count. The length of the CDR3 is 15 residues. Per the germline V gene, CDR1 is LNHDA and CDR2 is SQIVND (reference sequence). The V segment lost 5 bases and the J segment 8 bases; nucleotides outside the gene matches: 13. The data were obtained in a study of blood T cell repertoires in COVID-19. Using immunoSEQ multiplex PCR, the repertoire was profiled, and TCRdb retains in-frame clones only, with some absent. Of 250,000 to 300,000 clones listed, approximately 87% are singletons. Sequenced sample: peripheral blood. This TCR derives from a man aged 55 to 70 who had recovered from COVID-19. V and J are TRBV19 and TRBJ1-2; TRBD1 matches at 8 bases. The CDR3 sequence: CASSFRDRFRRGYTF. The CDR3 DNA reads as TGTGCCAGTAGTTTCCGGGACAGGTTTCGGCGGGGCTACACCTTC.